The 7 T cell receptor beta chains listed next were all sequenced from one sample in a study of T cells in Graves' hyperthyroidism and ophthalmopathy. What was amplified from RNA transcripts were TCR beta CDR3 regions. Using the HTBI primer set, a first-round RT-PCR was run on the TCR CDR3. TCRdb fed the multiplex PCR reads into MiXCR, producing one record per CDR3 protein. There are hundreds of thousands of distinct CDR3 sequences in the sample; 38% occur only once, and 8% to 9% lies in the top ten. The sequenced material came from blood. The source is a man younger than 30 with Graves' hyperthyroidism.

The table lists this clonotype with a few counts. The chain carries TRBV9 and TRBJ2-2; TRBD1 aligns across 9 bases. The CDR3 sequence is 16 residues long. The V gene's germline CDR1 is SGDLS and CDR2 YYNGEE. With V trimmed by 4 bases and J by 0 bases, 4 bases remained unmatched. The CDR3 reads CASSFRQGANTGELFF. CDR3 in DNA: TGTGCCAGCAGCTTTCGACAGGGGGCGAACACCGGGGAGCTGTTTTTT. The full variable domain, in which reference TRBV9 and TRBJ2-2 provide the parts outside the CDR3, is DSGVTQTPKHLITATGQRVTLRCSPRSGDLSVYWYQQSLDQGLQFLIQYYNGEERAKGNILERFSAQQFPDLHSELNLSSLELGDSALYFCASSFRQGANTGELFFGEGSRLTVL.

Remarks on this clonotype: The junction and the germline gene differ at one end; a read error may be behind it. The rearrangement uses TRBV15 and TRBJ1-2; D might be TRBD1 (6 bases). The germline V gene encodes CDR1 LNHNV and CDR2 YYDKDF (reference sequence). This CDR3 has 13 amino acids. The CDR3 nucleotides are TGTGGCACCGGCAGAGGGACAAACTATGGCTACACCTTC. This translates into CGTGRGTNYGYTF.

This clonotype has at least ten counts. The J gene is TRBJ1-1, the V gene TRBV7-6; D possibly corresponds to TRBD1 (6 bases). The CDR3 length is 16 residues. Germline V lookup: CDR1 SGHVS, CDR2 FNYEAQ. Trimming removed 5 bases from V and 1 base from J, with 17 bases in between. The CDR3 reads CASSPGGGRGNTEAFF. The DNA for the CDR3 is TGTGCCAGCAGCCCCGGCGGGGGCCGGGGGAACACTGAAGCTTTCTTT. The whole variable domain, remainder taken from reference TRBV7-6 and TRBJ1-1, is GAGVSQSPRYKVTKRGQDVALRCDPISGHVSLYWYRQALGQGPEFLTYFNYEAQQDKSGLPNDRFSAERPEGSISTLTIQRTEQRDSAMYRCASSPGGGRGNTEAFFGQGTRLTVV.

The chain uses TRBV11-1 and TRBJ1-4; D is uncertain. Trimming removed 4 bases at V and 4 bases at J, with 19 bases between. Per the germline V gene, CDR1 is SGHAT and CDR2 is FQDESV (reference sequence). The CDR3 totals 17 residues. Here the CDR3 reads CASSSPEPGDFNEKLFF. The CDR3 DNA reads TGTGCCAGCAGCTCACCCGAACCAGGAGATTTTAATGAAAAACTGTTTTTT.

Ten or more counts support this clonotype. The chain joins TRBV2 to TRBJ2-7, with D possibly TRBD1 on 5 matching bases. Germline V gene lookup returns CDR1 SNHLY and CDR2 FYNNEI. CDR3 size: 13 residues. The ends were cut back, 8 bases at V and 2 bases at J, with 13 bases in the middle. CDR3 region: CASSRDGTYEQYF. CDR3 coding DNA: TGTGCCAGCTCCAGGGATGGGACCTACGAGCAGTACTTC.

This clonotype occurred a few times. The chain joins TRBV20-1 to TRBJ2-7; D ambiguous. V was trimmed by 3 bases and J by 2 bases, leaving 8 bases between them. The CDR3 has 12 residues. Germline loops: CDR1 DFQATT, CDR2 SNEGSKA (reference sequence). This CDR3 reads CSASHRTYEQYF. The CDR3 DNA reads TGCAGTGCTAGCCACAGAACCTACGAGCAGTACTTC.

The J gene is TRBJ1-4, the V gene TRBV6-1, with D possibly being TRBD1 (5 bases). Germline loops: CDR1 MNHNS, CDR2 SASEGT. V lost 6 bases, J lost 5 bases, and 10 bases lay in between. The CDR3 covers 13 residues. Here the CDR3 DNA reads TGTGCCAGCAGGGGGGGGTTCAATGAAAAACTGTTTTTT. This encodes CASRGGFNEKLFF.